This TCR beta chain was profiled in a study of T-cell reconstitution after alpha-beta-depleted transplantation in children. The TCRbeta library was prepared with unique molecular identifiers. In TCRdb, the PCR reads were re-called with MiXCR into one record per CDR3 protein. The sample has hundreds of thousands of distinct CDR3 sequences; roughly 15% are singletons. Trimming removed 0 bases from V and 9 bases from J, with 6 bases in between. The CDR3 sequence is 13 residues long. Germline CDR1 reads LGHDT; CDR2 reads YNNKEL (reference sequence). The source is a human donor who donated a stem cell graft to a child with acute myeloid leukemia. J is TRBJ1-6 and V is TRBV3-1; D might be TRBD1 (5 bases). This specimen consisted of PBMCs from the stem cell graft donor, obtained from the stem cell graft. The CDR3 region has the DNA TGTGCCAGCAGCCAAGACAGGGTTTCACCCCTCCACTTT. This encodes CASSQDRVSPLHF.